The clone carrying this TCR beta chain was observed a handful of times. No antigen is known for it. This specimen belongs to a study of shared clonotypes between healthy human individuals. Study results and caveats: Naive subsets typically showed greater estimated richness than memory subsets. Some naive CD4 clonotypes, roughly 4.7%, turned up in common across several donors.

TCRdb's copy holds only in-frame clones and misses some; the assay was immunoSEQ multiplex PCR. The table lists 950,000 to 1,300,000 clones, about 76% of them singletons. V lost 6 bases, J lost 3 bases, and 8 bases stayed unmatched. The CDR3 extends over 15 amino acids. Per germline, CDR1 KGHSH and CDR2 LQKENI. The origin of this receptor is a man in his late teens or twenties in good health. Material for sequencing was memory CD4+ T cells sorted from blood. Subset here: CD45RA-negative fraction. The J gene is TRBJ1-1, the V gene TRBV18; 9 nucleotides line up with TRBD1. CDR3 nucleotides: TGTGCCAGCTCGCTAAACAGGGGGCAGGACACTGAAGCTTTCTTT. Its translation: CASSLNRGQDTEAFF.